Reported below is one TCR beta chain. V shed 3 bases, J shed 8 bases, and the junction held 11 bases outside the gene matches. The germline CDR1 and CDR2 sequences are MGHRA and YSYEKL. CDR3 length: 15 amino acids. This entry comes from a study of OX40 agonist ivuxolimab in advanced cancers. The protocol was immunoSEQ multiplex PCR, while the TCRdb copy is restricted to in-frame clones and leaves out a portion. The data contain about 90,000 clones, 91% of them singletons. The chain joins TRBV4-1 to TRBJ1-2; 8 bases are shared with TRBD1. Source: CD4+ or CD8+ T cells sorted from blood, taken in a trial of the OX40 agonist ivuxolimab. The clonotype was recovered from an adult with an advanced solid tumor such as melanoma, head and neck, liver or kidney cancer. CDR3 bases: TGCGCCAGCAGCCAGACGGACAGGGCTGACGGCGGCTACACCTTC. Its translation: CASSQTDRADGGYTF.